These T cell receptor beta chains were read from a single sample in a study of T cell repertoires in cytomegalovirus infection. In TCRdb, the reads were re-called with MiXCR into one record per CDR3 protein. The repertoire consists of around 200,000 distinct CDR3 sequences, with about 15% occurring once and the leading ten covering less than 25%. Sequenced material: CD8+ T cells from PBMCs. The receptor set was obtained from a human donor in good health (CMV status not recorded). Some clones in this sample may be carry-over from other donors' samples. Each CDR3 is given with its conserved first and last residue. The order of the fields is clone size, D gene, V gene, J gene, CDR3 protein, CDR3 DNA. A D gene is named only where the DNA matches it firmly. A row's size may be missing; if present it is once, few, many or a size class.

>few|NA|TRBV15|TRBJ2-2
CATSRGKGRGAGELFF
TGTGCCACCAGCAGAGGAAAGGGGCGAGGGGCCGGGGAGCTGTTTTTT
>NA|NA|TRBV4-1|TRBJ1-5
CASSQDSRAFNQPQHF
TGCGCCAGCAGCCAAGATTCCCGGGCCTTCAATCAGCCCCAGCATTTT
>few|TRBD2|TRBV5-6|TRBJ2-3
CASSLLETSAQATQYF
TGTGCCAGCAGCTTGTTGGAGACTAGCGCCCAAGCTACGCAGTATTTT
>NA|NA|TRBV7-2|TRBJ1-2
CASSFRGEIANYGYTF
TGTGCCAGCAGCTTCAGGGGCGAAATAGCTAACTATGGCTACACCTTC
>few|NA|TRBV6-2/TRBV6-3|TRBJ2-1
CASGRPKEGDYNEQFF
TGTGCCAGCGGACGGCCAAAGGAGGGGGACTACAATGAGCAGTTCTTC
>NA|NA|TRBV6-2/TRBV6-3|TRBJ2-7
CASSYSRTGSNREQYF
TGTGCCAGCAGTTACTCTAGGACGGGCTCTAACCGCGAGCAGTACTTC
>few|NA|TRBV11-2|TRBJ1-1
CASSLATNTEAFF
TGTGCCAGCAGCTTAGCTACGAACACTGAAGCTTTCTTT
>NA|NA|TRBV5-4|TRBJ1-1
CASSLSRGEAFF
TGTGCCAGCAGCTTGTCCCGGGGGGAAGCTTTCTTT
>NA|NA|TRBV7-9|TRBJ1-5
CASSSLEKSNQPQHF
TGTGCCAGCAGCTCACTCGAGAAGAGCAATCAGCCCCAGCATTTT
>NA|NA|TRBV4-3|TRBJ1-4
CASSHSVGQLEKLFF
TGCGCCAGCAGCCACTCGGTAGGGCAGCTTGAAAAACTGTTTTTT
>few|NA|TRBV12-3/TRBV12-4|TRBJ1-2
CASTLGTAYYGYTF
TGTGCCAGCACCCTCGGGACGGCCTACTATGGCTACACCTTC
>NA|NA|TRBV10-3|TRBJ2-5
CAISEGQTGQETQYF
TGTGCCATCAGTGAAGGACAGACAGGCCAAGAGACCCAGTACTTC
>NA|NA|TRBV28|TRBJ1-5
CASSLFLTALTYSNQPQHF
TGTGCCAGCAGTTTATTTCTGACAGCACTTACATATAGCAATCAGCCCCAGCATTTT
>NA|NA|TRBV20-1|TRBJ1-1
CSADSSDGLNTEAFF
TGCAGTGCGGATTCTTCCGACGGCCTGAACACTGAAGCTTTCTTT
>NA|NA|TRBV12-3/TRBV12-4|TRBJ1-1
CASSWWDPEPNTEAFF
TGTGCCAGCAGTTGGTGGGACCCAGAGCCGAACACTGAAGCTTTCTTT
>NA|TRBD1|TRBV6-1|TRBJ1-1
CASSEGDRGPAFF
TGTGCCAGCAGTGAAGGTGACAGGGGGCCGGCTTTCTTT
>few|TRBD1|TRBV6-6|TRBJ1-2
CASRTGGDGYTF
TGTGCCAGCAGGACAGGGGGCGATGGCTACACCTTC
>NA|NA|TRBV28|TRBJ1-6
CASSPTTGWVGNSPLHF
TGTGCCAGCAGCCCTACGACAGGATGGGTCGGAAATTCACCCCTCCACTTT
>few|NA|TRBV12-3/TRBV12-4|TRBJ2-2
CASRIPGTANTGELFF
TGTGCCAGCAGAATTCCCGGGACGGCGAACACCGGGGAGCTGTTTTTT
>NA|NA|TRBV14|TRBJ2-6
CASLGLTGSSGANVLTF
TGTGCCAGCTTGGGCTTAACAGGAAGCTCTGGGGCCAACGTCCTGACTTTC
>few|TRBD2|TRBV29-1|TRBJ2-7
CSAKTSGGSWGAYEQYF
TGCAGCGCCAAGACTAGCGGGGGTTCCTGGGGGGCATACGAGCAGTACTTC
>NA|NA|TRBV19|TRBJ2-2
CASTVGVNTGELFF
TGTGCCAGCACGGTCGGGGTGAACACCGGGGAGCTGTTTTTT
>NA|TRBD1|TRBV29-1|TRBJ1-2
CSVEESGGRDYGYTF
TGCAGCGTTGAAGAGTCAGGGGGGCGCGACTATGGCTACACCTTC
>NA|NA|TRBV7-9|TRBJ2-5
CASSRRGGETQYF
TGTGCCAGCAGCCGCCGGGGAGGTGAGACCCAGTACTTC
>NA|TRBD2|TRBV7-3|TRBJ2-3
CASSKSGGLPDTQYF
TGTGCCAGCAGCAAAAGCGGGGGCCTGCCAGATACGCAGTATTTT
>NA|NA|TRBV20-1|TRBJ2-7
CSARGKLDLSEQYF
TGCAGTGCTAGAGGCAAACTAGACCTCTCCGAGCAGTACTTC
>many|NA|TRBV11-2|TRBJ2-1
CASSLRGDNEQFF
TGTGCCAGCAGCTTAAGGGGGGACAATGAGCAGTTCTTC
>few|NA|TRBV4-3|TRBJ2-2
CASSQAENTGELFF
TGCGCCAGCAGCCAAGCTGAGAACACCGGGGAGCTGTTTTTT
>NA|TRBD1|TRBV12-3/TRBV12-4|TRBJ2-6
CASSPVPTGVNVLTF
TGTGCCAGCAGCCCAGTTCCAACAGGGGTCAACGTCCTGACTTTC
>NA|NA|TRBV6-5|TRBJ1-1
CASSYTIPDSGNTEAFF
TGTGCCAGCAGTTACACGATTCCCGACTCAGGGAACACTGAAGCTTTCTTT
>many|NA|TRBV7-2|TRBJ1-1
CASSLTEYTEAFF
TGTGCCAGCAGCTTAACAGAGTACACTGAAGCTTTCTTT
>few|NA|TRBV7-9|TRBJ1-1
CASSSPQGPEAFF
TGTGCCAGCAGCTCCCCCCAGGGGCCTGAAGCTTTCTTT
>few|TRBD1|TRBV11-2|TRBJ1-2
CASSFLEGADYGYTF
TGTGCCAGCAGCTTTTTAGAGGGGGCCGACTATGGCTACACCTTC
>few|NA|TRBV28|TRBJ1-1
CASSLFGERDTEAFF
TGTGCCAGCAGTTTATTCGGAGAACGGGACACTGAAGCTTTCTTT
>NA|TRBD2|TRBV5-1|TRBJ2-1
CASSEGTSGVYNEQFF
TGCGCCAGCAGCGAAGGGACTAGCGGGGTCTACAATGAGCAGTTCTTC
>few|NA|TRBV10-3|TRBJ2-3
CAISGRSSTDTQYF
TGTGCCATCAGTGGTAGATCTAGCACAGATACGCAGTATTTT
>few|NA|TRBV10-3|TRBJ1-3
CASNSGDVGNTIYF
TGTGCCAGTAACTCAGGGGATGTTGGAAACACCATATATTTT
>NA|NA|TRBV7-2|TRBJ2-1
CASSLNIADYNEQFF
TGTGCCAGCAGCCTAAATATAGCGGATTACAATGAGCAGTTCTTC
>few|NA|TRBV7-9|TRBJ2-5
CASSLSWSQETQYF
TGTGCCAGCAGCTTATCATGGTCACAAGAGACCCAGTACTTC
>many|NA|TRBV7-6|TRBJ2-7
CASSLASAPGDEQYF
TGTGCCAGCAGCCTAGCTTCGGCCCCAGGGGACGAGCAGTACTTC
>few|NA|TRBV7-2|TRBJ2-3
CASSLASTPGDTQYF
TGTGCCAGCAGCTTAGCGTCTACCCCTGGGGATACGCAGTATTTT
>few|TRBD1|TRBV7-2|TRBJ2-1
CASSPATGEFYNEQFF
TGTGCCAGCAGCCCAGCGACAGGGGAATTTTACAATGAGCAGTTCTTC
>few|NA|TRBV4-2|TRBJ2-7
CASSQDGAGEHSYEQYF
TGTGCCAGCAGCCAAGATGGGGCAGGGGAGCATTCCTACGAGCAGTACTTC
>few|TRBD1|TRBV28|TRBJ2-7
CASSETGGYEQYF
TGTGCCAGCAGCGAGACAGGGGGCTACGAGCAGTACTTC
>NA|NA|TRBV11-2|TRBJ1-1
CASSVFQDRFEAFF
TGTGCCAGCAGCGTCTTCCAAGACAGGTTTGAAGCTTTCTTT
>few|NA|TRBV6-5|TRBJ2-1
CASSYSQGNNEQFF
TGTGCCAGCAGTTACTCTCAGGGAAACAATGAGCAGTTCTTC
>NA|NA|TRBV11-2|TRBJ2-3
CASSSYPLPPSAGTQYF
TGTGCCAGCAGCTCGTATCCCCTACCCCCATCCGCGGGTACGCAGTATTTT
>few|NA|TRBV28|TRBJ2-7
CASSFQGAFPYEQYF
TGTGCCAGCAGTTTTCAGGGCGCTTTCCCCTACGAGCAGTACTTC
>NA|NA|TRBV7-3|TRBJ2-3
CASSSSGGVDTQYF
TGTGCCAGCAGCTCATCCGGTGGAGTGGATACGCAGTATTTT
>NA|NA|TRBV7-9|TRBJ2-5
CASSLQPEAGAATQYF
TGTGCCAGCAGCTTACAACCCGAGGCAGGGGCCGCGACCCAGTACTTC